These 30 T cell receptor beta chains were sequenced from one sample in a study of blood T cell repertoires in COVID-19. Produced via immunoSEQ multiplex PCR; TCRdb's table is partial and in-frame only. Of under 110,000 clones listed, 70% to 90% are singletons. Sequences were obtained from peripheral blood. The source is a woman aged 25 to 39 with acute or convalescent COVID-19.

This clone was found a few times. The V and J genes are TRBV11-3 and TRBJ2-7; 7 positions match TRBD1. The CDR3 is made up of 14 amino acids. The junction had 6 bases not matched to a gene; V was cut back by 4 bases and J by 3 bases. Germline loops: CDR1 SGHNT, CDR2 YENEEA. In DNA, the CDR3 is TGTGCCAGCAGCTCCCAGGGGGAGATCTACGAGCAGTACTTC. It specifies CASSSQGEIYEQYF.

The V and J genes are TRBV7-3 and TRBJ2-1, with D possibly being TRBD1 (5 bases). Germline V CDR1 and CDR2: SGHTA, FQGTGA. V shed 1 base and J shed 7 bases, with 14 bases lying between them. There are 15 residues in the CDR3. The CDR3 reads CASSLKGVLGNEQFF. The CDR3 DNA sequence: TGTGCCAGCAGCTTAAAAGGGGTACTGGGGAATGAGCAGTTCTTC.

The genes are TRBV6-6 and TRBJ2-7, with D tentatively TRBD1 (6 bases). The CDR3 runs to 12 residues. Trimming took off 10 bases at V and 3 bases at J, with 13 bases between the two ends. Germline CDR1 is MNHNY and CDR2 is SVGAGI (reference sequence). The CDR3, as DNA: TGTGCCACCGGACAGTTACGCTACGAGCAGTACTTC. This encodes CATGQLRYEQYF.

The J gene is TRBJ1-3, the V gene TRBV30; D is undetermined. Germline V gene data show CDR1 as GTSNPN and CDR2 as SVGIG (reference sequence). The CDR3 contains 15 residues. Trimming shortened V by 1 base and J by 0 bases, and 10 bases separated the two germline ends. CDR3 nucleotide sequence: TGTGCCTGGAGTGCGGGGAGCCTCTCTGGAAACACCATATATTTT. Translated: CAWSAGSLSGNTIYF.

The V and J genes are TRBV5-1 and TRBJ1-2; possible D gene TRBD1, 6 bases. V lost 2 bases, J lost 1 base, and 9 bases lay in between. This CDR3 has 14 residues. CDR1 and CDR2 from the germline V gene are SGHRS and YFSETQ. The CDR3: CASSFSGDNYGYTF. The CDR3 bases are TGCGCCAGCAGCTTCTCAGGGGATAACTATGGCTACACCTTC.

The rearrangement links TRBV10-1 to TRBJ2-3; TRBD2 is a possible D gene (6 bases). Deletions cut 8 bases from V and 4 bases from J, with 25 bases between. The CDR3 has 17 residues. The germline CDR1 and CDR2 sequences are WNHNN and SYGVQD (reference sequence). The CDR3 DNA reads as TGCGCCAGCCCCGTTCCGGTCAGCGGGCAATTTGCAGATACGCAGTATTTT. Translation gives CASPVPVSGQFADTQYF.

This chain uses TRBV28 with TRBJ2-7; D uncertain. Trimming pared 3 bases from V and 2 bases from J, leaving 17 bases between. The CDR3 has 16 amino acids. Germline V gene lookup returns CDR1 MDHEN and CDR2 SYDVKM. CDR3 in DNA: TGTGCCAGCAGTTTCCCCCCCCTTCGACATCCCTACGAGCAGTACTTC. The encoded protein is CASSFPPLRHPYEQYF.

This clone showed up just once. The chain links TRBV4-2 to TRBJ2-2; a weak D match, TRBD1 (5 bases). The V end lost 1 base, the J end lost 6 bases, and 12 bases lay between the germline ends. The CDR3 loop spans 15 amino acids. Germline values: CDR1 LGHNA, CDR2 YNFKEQ. CDR3 loop: CASSQGTGIPGELFF. CDR3 DNA sequence: TGTGCCAGCAGCCAAGGTACAGGTATCCCCGGGGAGCTGTTTTTT.

This clone was seen only once. V and J are TRBV4-2 and TRBJ1-2; 10 nucleotides match TRBD1. Losses at the gene ends were 5 bases for V and 1 base for J; bases not matched to a gene: 7. Germline CDR1 reads LGHNA; CDR2 reads YNFKEQ. This CDR3 has 16 amino acids. CDR3 sequence reads: CASSAGQGDINYGYTF. CDR3 nucleotides: TGTGCCAGCAGCGCCGGACAGGGGGATATTAACTATGGCTACACCTTC.

The V gene is TRBV6-5, the J gene TRBJ1-6; no firm D call. The CDR3 contains 14 residues. V was cut by 7 bases and J by 6 bases, with 13 bases left in between. Germline CDR1 reads MNHEY; CDR2 reads SVGAGI. In DNA form, the CDR3 reads TGTGCCAGCACCAGGACTCCGACTAATTCACCCCTCCACTTT. It codes for CASTRTPTNSPLHF.

The V and J genes are TRBV2 and TRBJ1-2; a weak D match, TRBD1 (6 bases). V lost 8 bases, J lost 7 bases, and 20 bases lay in between. The CDR3 totals 14 residues. The germline V gene has CDR1 SNHLY and CDR2 FYNNEI. The CDR3 reads CASAARQGPGGYTF. The CDR3 DNA follows: TGTGCCAGCGCCGCGAGGCAGGGGCCTGGTGGCTACACCTTC.

V is TRBV4-2 and J is TRBJ2-4; 14 bases match TRBD2. The V and J ends lost 1 base and 2 bases, in that order; junction bases with no gene match: 16. The CDR3 contains 22 residues. Germline V gene data show CDR1 as LGHNA and CDR2 as YNFKEQ. In DNA, the CDR3 is TGTGCCAGCAGCCAAGCTCTCTCTACTGGACTAGCGGGGGGCGGGACCAAAAACATTCAGTACTTC. The encoded protein is CASSQALSTGLAGGGTKNIQYF.

The chain links TRBV14 to TRBJ2-3; TRBD1 matches 8 bases. Unmatched junction bases numbered 8, after V lost 1 base and J lost 2 bases. Per germline, CDR1 SGHDN and CDR2 FVKESK. This CDR3 spans 17 amino acids. This chain's CDR3 is CASSQGFRQGHTDTQYF. The CDR3 DNA is TGTGCCAGCAGCCAAGGATTCAGACAGGGGCACACAGATACGCAGTATTTT.

This rearrangement joins TRBV28 to TRBJ1-1; 10 positions agree with TRBD1. CDR1 MDHEN and CDR2 SYDVKM come from the germline V gene. V gave up 3 bases and J gave up 10 bases; unmatched junction bases: 8. The CDR3 is 14 residues long. The CDR3 loop reads CASSFHDRGPRAFF. In DNA, the CDR3 is TGTGCCAGCAGTTTTCACGACAGGGGGCCCAGAGCTTTCTTT.

The V call is TRBV7-8, the J call TRBJ2-7, with 7 bases aligning to TRBD1. The germline gives CDR1 SGHVS, CDR2 FQNEAQ. CDR3 length equals 15 residues. V gave up 5 bases and J gave up 0 bases; unmatched junction bases: 7. CDR3 loop: CASSPMGQSSYEQYF. The CDR3 DNA reads as TGTGCCAGCAGCCCAATGGGACAGAGCTCCTACGAGCAGTACTTC.

The rearrangement links TRBV5-6 to TRBJ2-1; D is possibly TRBD2 (5 bases). V was trimmed by 2 bases and J by 6 bases, leaving 21 bases between them. The CDR3 spans 17 residues. Germline V lookup: CDR1 SGHDT, CDR2 YYEEEE. CDR3 sequence reads: CASSFGPGGLGVNEQFF. CDR3 coding DNA: TGTGCCAGCAGCTTTGGACCTGGCGGGTTGGGTGTCAATGAGCAGTTCTTC.

The chain is built from TRBV5-1 and TRBJ2-7; tentatively, D is TRBD2 (6 bases). The germline CDR1 and CDR2 sequences are SGHRS and YFSETQ. The CDR3 has 15 residues. With 3 bases removed from V and 3 bases from J, the gap between germline ends came to 16 bases. The CDR3 DNA reads TGCGCCAGCAGCTCGTGGCCGGGAGCTCACTACGAGCAGTACTTC. This sequence encodes CASSSWPGAHYEQYF.

The V call is TRBV19, the J call TRBJ2-7; 9 nucleotides align to TRBD1. Germline V CDR1 and CDR2: LNHDA, SQIVND (reference sequence). CDR3 length: 15 amino acids. V gave up 4 bases and J gave up 5 bases; unmatched junction bases: 9. The CDR3 loop reads CASSTPNNRGHEQYF. CDR3 DNA: TGTGCCAGTAGTACACCGAATAACAGGGGGCACGAGCAGTACTTC. Full variable domain (missing parts from reference TRBV19 and TRBJ2-7): DGGITQSPKYLFRKEGQNVTLSCEQNLNHDAMYWYRQDPGQGLRLIYYSQIVNDFQKGDIAEGYSVSREKKESFPLTVTSAQKNPTAFYLCASSTPNNRGHEQYFGPGTRLTVT.

The genes are TRBV28 and TRBJ2-1; 9 nucleotides match TRBD2. The CDR3 covers 16 residues. In germline, CDR1 is MDHEN, CDR2 SYDVKM. Trimming cost V 6 bases and J 7 bases; bases outside gene matches: 13. CDR3 in DNA: TGTGCCAGCAGGCCCGGGGGCGGGGGGGCCCGGAATGAGCAGTTCTTC. It specifies CASRPGGGGARNEQFF.

The chain recombines TRBV4-1 with TRBJ2-2, with 7 bases identical to TRBD1. Germline V gene lookup returns CDR1 MGHRA and CDR2 YSYEKL. The CDR3 runs to 15 residues. V dropped 1 base and J dropped 3; count of bases not matched to a gene: 2. The CDR3 coding sequence is TGCGCCAGCAGCCAAGGAGACAGGGACACCGGGGAGCTGTTTTTT. Its translation: CASSQGDRDTGELFF.

This sequence joins TRBV3-1 (or the pseudogene TRBV3-2) and TRBJ2-1, with 8 bases matching TRBD1. Germline V gene lookup returns CDR1 LGHDT and CDR2 YNNKEL (reference sequence). The V gene end was trimmed by 7 bases and the J gene end by 7 bases; junction bases not matched to a gene: 12. The CDR3 runs to 15 residues. The CDR3 DNA follows: TGTGCCAGCACCCTCAGGACAGGGTCGCGGAATGAGCAGTTCTTC. This encodes CASTLRTGSRNEQFF.

This chain joins TRBV27 and TRBJ1-6, with D maybe TRBD1 (6 bases). Germline lookup yields CDR1 MNHEY and CDR2 SMNVEV (reference sequence). The CDR3 spans 13 residues. V dropped 6 bases and J dropped 10 bases, with 13 bases sitting between them. CDR3 amino acids: CASSPTGNSPLHF. DNA for the CDR3: TGTGCCAGCAGCCCTACAGGGAACTCACCCCTCCACTTT.

The CDR3 is CASSLADSFYEQYF. DNA of the CDR3: TGTGCCAGCAGCTTAGCGGACAGTTTCTACGAGCAGTACTTC. The genes are TRBV7-9 and TRBJ2-7, with D tentatively TRBD1 (6 bases). Germline CDR1 and CDR2: SEHNR and FQNEAQ (reference sequence). The CDR3 contains 14 residues. V lost 0 bases and J 3 bases, leaving 9 bases between the germline ends.

V usage is TRBV7-8 and J usage is TRBJ2-2; 7 nucleotides match TRBD1. Trimming at V came to 2 bases and at J to 3 bases, leaving 3 bases not matched to a gene. Per the germline V gene, CDR1 is SGHVS and CDR2 is FQNEAQ. This CDR3 is 15 amino acids long. The CDR3 protein is CASSLTGADTGELFF. DNA of the CDR3: TGTGCCAGCAGCTTAACAGGGGCAGACACCGGGGAGCTGTTTTTT.

The table lists this clone with a count of one. The chain combines TRBV7-2 with TRBJ1-3; a possible D gene is TRBD1 (5 bases). Per germline, CDR1 SGHTA and CDR2 FQGNSA. This CDR3 has 14 residues. The V gene lost 5 bases and the J gene lost 4 bases, with 12 bases spanning the gap. This CDR3 reads CASSPQSGGNTIYF. CDR3 nucleotides: TGTGCCAGCAGCCCACAGTCAGGGGGAAACACCATATATTTT.

In the case of this clone: Other DNA sequences in the same sample also yield this CDR3. The rearrangement links TRBV4-1 to TRBJ1-5, with 7 positions matching TRBD1. CDR1 is MGHRA, CDR2 YSYEKL, per germline. V lost 4 bases and J lost 2; bases outside the gene matches: 2. This CDR3 region has 14 residues. The CDR3 nucleotides read TGCGCCAGCAGCCCCGACAGGGGCAATCAGCCCCAGCATTTT. As protein: CASSPDRGNQPQHF.

The genes are TRBV7-2 and TRBJ2-2; 7 positions agree with TRBD1. The CDR3 spans 15 residues. Germline V CDR1 and CDR2: SGHTA, FQGNSA. After removal of 5 bases from V and 4 bases from J, the junction contained 7 bases not matched to a gene. The CDR3 coding sequence is TGTGCCAGCAGCCTAGGGACAGCCGGCACCGGGGAGCTGTTTTTT. This codes for CASSLGTAGTGELFF.

The chain has TRBV7-6 and TRBJ2-3; 7 bases align to TRBD2. Germline CDR1 SGHVS, CDR2 FNYEAQ. The V segment lost 6 bases and the J segment 0 bases; nucleotides outside the gene matches: 6. CDR3 length: 15 amino acids. CDR3 DNA sequence: TGTGCCAGCAGTCGCGGGGGAACTAGCACAGATACGCAGTATTTT. Its translation is CASSRGGTSTDTQYF.

The chain is built from TRBV27 and TRBJ2-7, with 9 positions matching TRBD1. The germline V gene encodes CDR1 MNHEY and CDR2 SMNVEV (reference sequence). Unmatched junction bases numbered 6, after V lost 6 bases and J lost 3 bases. There are 14 residues in the CDR3. The CDR3 reads CASSPTGGGYEQYF. The CDR3 DNA follows: TGTGCCAGCAGCCCCACAGGGGGCGGCTACGAGCAGTACTTC.

The chain is built from TRBV29-1 and TRBJ2-2; possible D gene TRBD1, 5 bases. Trimming removed 2 bases at V and 6 bases at J, with 16 bases between. CDR3 length equals 15 residues. Germline assignment: CDR1 SQVTM and CDR2 ANQGSEA. CDR3 in DNA: TGCAGCGTTGAAATACTGGACGAAGGGGCCGGGGAGCTGTTTTTT. It specifies CSVEILDEGAGELFF.